This T cell receptor (beta chain) stems from a study of blood T cell repertoires in COVID-19 (dated by TCRdb to 2018 to 2020). Turning to the overall study: Collaborator samples came from the United States, Italy and Spain and covered acute and convalescent phases of COVID-19. The prospective study material was composed of cDNA or gDNA derived from T cells, B-cell-depleted T cells, or PBMCs. The dataset comprised deeply sampled blood TCRbeta repertoires from subjects exposed to, actively infected with, or recovered from COVID-19. A freely available public database, intended as a resource for researchers studying the immune response to SARS-CoV-2, is where the repertoires were released. Samples were obtained from the ongoing ImmuneRACE study (first 160 participants) and from about 1,300 subjects provided by 6 global collaborators. A de-identified subject ID, COVID-19 status, age in years and sex were almost always included in the sample metadata. HLA class I and class II types, where available, came from metadata supplied by the sample provider rather than from assay-based typing. The investigation overall reported the following: Clinical and demographic metadata were provided uncurated, with the amount varying by source and participant.

The immunoSEQ Assay, a bias-controlled multiplex PCR, was used to amplify TCRbeta CDR3 regions from genomic DNA. Per the source publication's procedure: The number of nucleated cells in each sample was estimated by amplification of reference gene primers within the assay. To quantify the absolute abundance of each unique TCRbeta CDR3 rearrangement, sequence reads were collapsed and filtered. For each sample, productive Simpson clonality was calculated by taking the square root of Simpson's diversity index across productive rearrangements. Imported from immuneACCESS, the table was reduced by TCRdb to in-frame sequences with V and J called. These copies leave out some clones; in studies compared against another copy, an unresolved V gene accounts for under half, and the cause of the remainder is not known. The V and J calls and clone size were taken over from that table, and D and trimming were inferred from the DNA. In this sample the table shows about 370,000 clones, more than 70% of which occur a single time. Of the sample, about 10% is held by the ten largest clones.

At one collaborating source in Seattle, patients were enrolled during active infection and were followed longitudinally through the course of disease. The collaborating institutions used their own protocols to collect whole blood in K2EDTA tubes. Collaborator samples were shipped for TCRbeta analysis as frozen whole blood, isolated PBMCs, or DNA extracted from either sample type. Regarding this clone: Its antigen remains unidentified. It has no much larger one-base neighbor in the sample; base qualities were not kept.

Trimming takes 7 bases from V and 0 bases from J, and the germline ends sit 15 bases apart. The CDR3 starts with the cysteine, ends with the phenylalanine, and has 15 residues. Kept here is only the CDR3 DNA, which spans 45 bases and is read in frame from base 1. In the germline V gene (reference sequence), CDR1 corresponds to SGHAT and CDR2 to FQDESV. The sequenced sample consisted of peripheral blood. The sequence came from a woman in her twenties or thirties with COVID-19, enrolled during active disease. The chain was built from TRBV11-1 and TRBJ1-1; the D gene is perhaps TRBD1, on 6 matching bases. The sequenced DNA: TGTGCCAGCACCACAGGACAGTGGATGAACACTGAAGCTTTCTTT. Its amino acids are CASTTGQWMNTEAFF.